Shown below are 11 T cell receptor beta chains from a single sample sequenced in a study of shared clonotypes between healthy human individuals. Repertoires were generated with immunoSEQ multiplex PCR, while TCRdb's copy carries only in-frame clones and drops some. The sample yields over 1.4 million clones, more than 95% seen once. Sample: naive CD4+ T cells sorted from blood. Subset specified: CD45RA+ positively selected. The receptors were gathered from a young man in good health.

The chain recombines TRBV19 with TRBJ2-3; 8 nucleotides align to TRBD2. V was clipped by 7 bases and J by 1 base; unmatched bases: 10. The CDR3 is 16 residues long. CDR1 is LNHDA, CDR2 SQIVND, per germline (reference sequence). CDR3 in amino acids: CASTPDEAGGTDTQYF. In DNA, the CDR3 is TGTGCCAGTACCCCCGATGAAGCGGGGGGCACAGATACGCAGTATTTT.

The chain links TRBV5-1 to TRBJ2-5; 10 bases map to TRBD1. CDR3 length: 15 amino acids. V shed 4 bases, J shed 4 bases, and the junction held 7 bases outside the gene matches. Per the germline V gene, CDR1 is SGHRS and CDR2 is YFSETQ. CDR3 bases: TGCGCCAGCAGCACCGGGACAGGGGTCACAGAGACCCAGTACTTC. Its protein is CASSTGTGVTETQYF.

The genes are TRBV9 and TRBJ1-4; TRBD1 might be the D (5 bases). This CDR3 contains 15 residues. CDR1 and CDR2 (germline): SGDLS, YYNGEE. V lost 0 bases and J lost 7, with 13 bases in between. In nucleotides, the CDR3 is TGTGCCAGCAGCGTAGCTGAGGGGTCGGCTGAAAAACTGTTTTTT. As protein: CASSVAEGSAEKLFF.

The chain joins TRBV2 to TRBJ1-5; no clear D gene. Trimming stripped 6 bases from V and 1 base from J, with 10 bases between. In germline, CDR1 is SNHLY, CDR2 FYNNEI. This CDR3 comprises 14 residues. The CDR3 here is CASRELGSNQPQHF. The CDR3 nucleotides read TGTGCCAGCAGGGAGCTCGGAAGCAATCAGCCCCAGCATTTT.

This clone showed up just once. This rearrangement joins TRBV27 to TRBJ2-3; 12 bases map to TRBD2. Germline V CDR1 and CDR2: MNHEY, SMNVEV (reference sequence). V lost 7 bases to trimming and J lost 0 bases; unmatched junction nucleotides: 11. CDR3 length equals 18 residues. The CDR3 DNA sequence: TGTGCCAGCACCCAGTTCAGTGGACTAGCGGGAAGCACAGATACGCAGTATTTT. As protein: CASTQFSGLAGSTDTQYF.

This chain joins TRBV5-1 and TRBJ2-3; D assignment may be TRBD1 or TRBD2 (5 bases each). CDR1 and CDR2 from the germline V gene are SGHRS and YFSETQ. V was cut by 4 bases and J by 6 bases, with 15 bases left in between. The CDR3 has 14 amino acids. The CDR3 nucleotides read TGCGCCAGCAGCCCGGGGACCGGGCGGGATACGCAGTATTTT. Residues: CASSPGTGRDTQYF.

The chain uses TRBV9 and TRBJ1-1, with D possibly matching TRBD1 (5 bases). Germline-derived CDR1 and CDR2 are SGDLS and YYNGEE. The CDR3 length is 15 residues. V was clipped by 0 bases and J by 0 bases, with 9 bases between them. The CDR3 bases are TGTGCCAGCAGCGTAGCGGGGGAAATGAACACTGAAGCTTTCTTT. Translation: CASSVAGEMNTEAFF.

The V call is TRBV2, the J call TRBJ1-2; possibly TRBD1 for D (5 bases). Germline values: CDR1 SNHLY, CDR2 FYNNEI. Trimming removed 6 bases from V and 10 bases from J, with 18 bases in between. The CDR3 is 13 residues long. The CDR3 loop reads CASSPDSNPYYTF. The CDR3 nucleotides read TGTGCCAGCAGCCCCGACAGTAACCCCTACTACACCTTC.

The rearrangement joins TRBV6-1 to TRBJ2-7; D may be TRBD1 (6 bases). The ends were cut back, 1 base at V and 1 base at J, with 20 bases in the middle. Germline CDR1 is MNHNS and CDR2 is SASEGT. This CDR3 has 18 amino acids. The CDR3 DNA sequence: TGTGCCAGCAGTGAAGGAAGGGGGAGAAGGCAGGGGTCCTACGAGCAGTACTTC. It specifies CASSEGRGRRQGSYEQYF.

The rearrangement uses TRBV28 and TRBJ2-1; unclear D gene. The CDR3 runs 18 residues. Germline CDR1 is MDHEN and CDR2 is SYDVKM. Trimming removed 7 bases from V and 0 bases from J, with 22 bases in between. CDR3 DNA sequence: TGTGCCAGCAACAAGCACTTCCGTCGGGTTACCTCCTACAATGAGCAGTTCTTC. This codes for CASNKHFRRVTSYNEQFF.

The chain couples TRBV4-1 to TRBJ2-3, with 14 bases identical to TRBD2. Germline CDR1 and CDR2: MGHRA and YSYEKL. V lost 4 bases and J lost 6; bases outside the gene matches: 6. This CDR3 is 16 amino acids long. The CDR3 reads CASSLGLAGGGDTQYF. CDR3 sequence (DNA): TGCGCCAGCAGCCTCGGACTAGCGGGAGGTGGCGATACGCAGTATTTT.